The clone carrying this T cell receptor beta chain was detected a few times. Its antigen is undetermined. The data derive from a study of post-analysis software for immune sequencing data. Included in the TCR beta cDNA libraries were unique molecular identifiers. T cells numbering roughly 1 to 10 million yielded some 500,000 cDNA molecules. TCRdb reprocessed the PCR reads with MiXCR, giving one entry per CDR3 protein. The repertoire holds 450,000 to 650,000 distinct CDR3 sequences, with around 40% as singletons. Germline V gene data show CDR1 as SGHKS and CDR2 as YYEKEE (reference sequence). The CDR3 has 16 residues. The J segment lost 10 bases and the V segment lost 2 bases, leaving 13 bases of the junction unmatched. General observations from the study: Patients showed TRBV5-6, TRBV5-1 and TRBV20-1 among roughly 5 TRBV segments more frequent than in controls. Those samples that were prepared in the same batch co-clustered strongly by F measure. Significantly lower normalized Chao1 diversity was seen in multiple sclerosis patients than in controls.

The V and J genes are TRBV5-5 and TRBJ2-1; 9 nucleotides match TRBD2. The sample comprised blood. The TCR comes from a girl aged 10 to 17 with multiple sclerosis. The CDR3 loop reads CASSFSGLAGRREQFF. CDR3 bases: TGTGCCAGCAGCTTCTCCGGGCTAGCGGGAAGGCGGGAGCAGTTCTTC.